These T cell receptor beta chains were read from a single sample in a study of blood T cell repertoires in COVID-19. Here immunoSEQ multiplex PCR was the method, and the copy in TCRdb shows in-frame clones only, minus some. The sample consists of about 140,000 clones, around 80% of them appearing once. Specimen: PBMCs or T cells enriched from blood (not recorded which). All receptors come from a woman aged 18-29 years who had been exposed to COVID-19. Both conserved end residues are part of each CDR3. A D gene is named only where the DNA matches it firmly. Only some rows state a clone size, as once, few, many or a class for expanded clones.

clone_size,j_call,v_call,d_call,cdr3_nt,cdr3_aa
.,TRBJ1-1,TRBV11-2,.,TGTGCCAGCAGCCCTCGGGGAAGACTAGCTGAAGCTTTCTTT,CASSPRGRLAEAFF
.,TRBJ1-5,TRBV30,TRBD1,TGTGCCTGGAGTGGAGGGACAGGGGGCCTCTATAGCAATCAGCCCCAGCATTTT,CAWSGGTGGLYSNQPQHF
.,TRBJ1-3,TRBV11-2,.,TGTGCCAGCAGCCGATTAAGGACAGAGTCTGGAAACACCATATATTTT,CASSRLRTESGNTIYF
.,TRBJ2-3,TRBV6-5,TRBD2,TGTGCCAGCAGTTACGGCGCGGGAGAGGAAGATACGCAGTATTTT,CASSYGAGEEDTQYF
.,TRBJ2-1,TRBV5-1,.,TGCGCCAGCAGCTTGGGGACAGACTCCTACAATGAGCAGTTCTTC,CASSLGTDSYNEQFF
few,TRBJ1-2,TRBV15,.,TGTGCCACCAGCAAATACAGGATACCGGGCGGCTACACCTTC,CATSKYRIPGGYTF
.,TRBJ1-2,TRBV24-1,.,TGTGCCACCAGTGATTTAAGAGGGGGAAAGGAAGGCTACACCTTC,CATSDLRGGKEGYTF
.,TRBJ2-1,TRBV28,.,TGTGCCAGCAGCCTCGGACTTAGCTCCTACAATGAGCAGTTCTTC,CASSLGLSSYNEQFF
once,TRBJ2-7,TRBV30,TRBD2,TGTGCCTGGAGTTTGGCTAGCGGCCCCTACGAGCAGTACTTC,CAWSLASGPYEQYF
once,TRBJ1-2,TRBV24-1,TRBD1,TGTGCCACCTCTCGACCGGACAGGTCGGGCTATGGCTACACCTTC,CATSRPDRSGYGYTF
.,TRBJ1-2,TRBV7-2,.,TGTGCCAGCAGCCTGGGGGCAGGGAAAGGCTACACCTTC,CASSLGAGKGYTF
few,TRBJ1-1,TRBV27,.,TGTGCCAGCAGTCTGGTCCCGACTCCAGCGAGAAACACTGAAGCTTTCTTT,CASSLVPTPARNTEAFF
.,TRBJ1-2,TRBV24-1,.,TGTGCCACCAGTTCGGGAGACTATGGCTACACCTTC,CATSSGDYGYTF
.,TRBJ1-5,TRBV7-9,.,TGTGCCAGCAGCTCCCATGGCAATCAGCCCCAGCATTTT,CASSSHGNQPQHF
.,TRBJ2-1,TRBV9,.,TGTGCCAGCAGCGAAATATCGGAGTACAATGAGCAGTTCTTC,CASSEISEYNEQFF
.,TRBJ2-4,TRBV11-2,.,TGTGCCAGCAGCTTTACGGGGGATTCCATTCAGTACTTC,CASSFTGDSIQYF
.,TRBJ2-1,TRBV4-2,.,TGTGCCAGCAGCCAAGATGGTCCAACAACAGGGATTACGCATGAGCAGTTCTTC,CASSQDGPTTGITHEQFF
few,TRBJ1-4,TRBV27,TRBD1,TGTGCCAGCAGTTCGACCGGGACAGGGGATGAAAAACTGTTTTTT,CASSSTGTGDEKLFF
few,TRBJ2-1,TRBV6-4,.,TGTGCCAGCAGTGAGCTTGATAGCGATGAGCAGTTCTTC,CASSELDSDEQFF
once,TRBJ1-5,TRBV7-2,.,TGTGCCAGCAGCTTAGGAAAGGCAGGTCTTCGGAATCAGCCCCAGCATTTT,CASSLGKAGLRNQPQHF
few,TRBJ1-1,TRBV4-3,.,TGCGCCAGCAGCCAAGGGGGACTAGGAAATACTGAAGCTTTCTTT,CASSQGGLGNTEAFF
.,TRBJ1-1,TRBV3-1/TRBV3-2,TRBD1,TGTGCCAGCAGCCAAGGACAGGGGACGAACACTGAAGCTTTCTTT,CASSQGQGTNTEAFF
.,TRBJ2-1,TRBV7-9,TRBD2,TGTGCCAGCAGGGGGGGTTCTAGCGGGAGTACCTACAATGAGCAGTTCTTC,CASRGGSSGSTYNEQFF